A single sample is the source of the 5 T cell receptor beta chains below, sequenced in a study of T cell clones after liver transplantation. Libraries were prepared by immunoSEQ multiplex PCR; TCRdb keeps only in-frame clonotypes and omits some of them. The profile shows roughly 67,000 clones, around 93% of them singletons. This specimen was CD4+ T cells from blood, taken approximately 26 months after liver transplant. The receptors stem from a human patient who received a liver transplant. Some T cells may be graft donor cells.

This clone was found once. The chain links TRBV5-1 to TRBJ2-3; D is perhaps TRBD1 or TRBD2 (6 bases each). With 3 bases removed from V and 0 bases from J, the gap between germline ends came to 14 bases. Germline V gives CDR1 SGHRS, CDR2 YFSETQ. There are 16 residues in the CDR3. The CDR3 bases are TGCGCCAGCAGCTCCCCAACAGGGACTAGCACAGATACGCAGTATTTT. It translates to CASSSPTGTSTDTQYF.

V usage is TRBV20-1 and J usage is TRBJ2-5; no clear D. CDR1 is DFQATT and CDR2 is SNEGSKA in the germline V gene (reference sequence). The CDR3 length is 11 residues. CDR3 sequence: CSAWVKETQYF. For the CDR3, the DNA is TGCAGCGCCTGGGTTAAGGAGACCCAGTACTTC.

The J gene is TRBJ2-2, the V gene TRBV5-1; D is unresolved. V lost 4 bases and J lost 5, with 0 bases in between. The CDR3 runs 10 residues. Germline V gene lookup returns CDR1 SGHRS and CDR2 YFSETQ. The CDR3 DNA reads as TGCGCCAGCAGCACCGGGGAGCTGTTTTTT. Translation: CASSTGELFF.

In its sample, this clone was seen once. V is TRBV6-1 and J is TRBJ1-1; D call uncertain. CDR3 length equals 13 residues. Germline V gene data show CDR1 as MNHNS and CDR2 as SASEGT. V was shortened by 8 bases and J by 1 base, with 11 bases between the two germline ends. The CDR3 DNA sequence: TGTGCCAGCCATAATACAGCGAACACTGAAGCTTTCTTT. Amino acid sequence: CASHNTANTEAFF.

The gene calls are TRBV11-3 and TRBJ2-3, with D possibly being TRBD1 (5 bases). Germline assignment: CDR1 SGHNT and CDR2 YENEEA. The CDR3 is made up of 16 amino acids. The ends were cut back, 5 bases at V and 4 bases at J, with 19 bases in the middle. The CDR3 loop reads CASSQTGQGWADTQYF. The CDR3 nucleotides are TGTGCCAGCAGCCAAACCGGGCAGGGATGGGCAGATACGCAGTATTTT. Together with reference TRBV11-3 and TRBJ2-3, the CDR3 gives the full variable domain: EAGVVQSPRYKIIEKKQPVAFWCNPISGHNTLYWYLQNLGQGPELLIRYENEEAVDDSQLPKDRFSAERLKGVDSTLKIQPAELGDSAVYLCASSQTGQGWADTQYFGPGTRLTVL.